The 10 T cell receptor beta chains listed next were all sequenced from one sample in a study of shared clonotypes between healthy human individuals. Assay: immunoSEQ multiplex PCR; the TCRdb copy retains only in-frame clones and omits some. The sample lists approximately 1,500,000 clones, 95% to 99% seen once, with 0.45% in the top ten. Sequenced material: naive CD4+ T cells sorted from blood. Described subset: CD45RA+ positively selected. These TCRs come from a man aged 25-45 years in good health.

The chain joins TRBV5-5 to TRBJ2-7; D gene unclear. The CDR3 is 13 residues long. V shed 4 bases and J shed 0 bases, with 8 bases lying between them. Germline loops: CDR1 SGHKS, CDR2 YYEKEE (reference sequence). CDR3 in DNA: TGTGCCAGCAGCCAGACCGACTCCTACGAGCAGTACTTC. Its protein is CASSQTDSYEQYF.

This chain uses TRBV19 with TRBJ2-1, with D tentatively TRBD2 (5 bases). Trimming pared 3 bases from V and 2 bases from J, leaving 11 bases between. The CDR3 totals 15 residues. Germline V gene lookup returns CDR1 LNHDA and CDR2 SQIVND (reference sequence). The CDR3 here is CASSIPRGTYNEQFF. CDR3 in DNA: TGTGCCAGTAGTATTCCCCGGGGAACCTACAATGAGCAGTTCTTC.

The J gene is TRBJ1-5, the V gene TRBV28; D remains unclear. The CDR3 is 13 residues long. CDR1 is MDHEN and CDR2 is SYDVKM in the germline V gene. V was clipped by 6 bases and J by 9 bases, with 15 bases between them. The CDR3: CASSDGSKAPQHF. In DNA form, the CDR3 reads TGTGCCAGCAGCGACGGGTCAAAAGCGCCCCAGCATTTT.

This clone was found once. The chain uses TRBV14 and TRBJ2-7; 9 bases line up with TRBD2. From germline, CDR1 is SGHDN and CDR2 FVKESK. V shed 0 bases and J 5 bases; nucleotides not matched to a gene: 14. The CDR3 covers 18 residues. The CDR3 bases are TGTGCCAGCAGCCAAGAAGGAAGGTTAGCGGGAGTTTCCGACGAGCAGTACTTC. The encoded protein is CASSQEGRLAGVSDEQYF.

The rearrangement uses TRBV29-1 and TRBJ2-1; TRBD2 aligns across 12 bases. Trimming removed 6 bases from V and 0 bases from J; junction bases left unmatched: 9. The germline CDR1 and CDR2 sequences are SQVTM and ANQGSEA. The CDR3 contains 17 residues. DNA for the CDR3: TGCAGCGTGCAACTAGCGGGAGGCCAAAGCTCCTACAATGAGCAGTTCTTC. Translating it yields CSVQLAGGQSSYNEQFF.

The chain uses TRBV19 and TRBJ2-1; D possibly corresponds to TRBD1 (5 bases). The germline V and J ends were trimmed by 5 bases and 8 bases, with 13 bases remaining between them. From germline, CDR1 is LNHDA and CDR2 SQIVND (reference sequence). The CDR3 has 13 residues. CDR3 coding DNA: TGTGCCAGTAGTCCCAGGCCAGGGTATGAGCAGTTCTTC. This encodes CASSPRPGYEQFF.

The chain couples TRBV28 to TRBJ2-7, with D possibly matching TRBD2 (5 bases). V was pared by 2 bases and J by 0 bases, with 14 bases between. The CDR3 loop spans 16 amino acids. Germline-derived CDR1 and CDR2 are MDHEN and SYDVKM. The DNA of the CDR3 is TGTGCCAGCAGTTTAGGACTGCTAACCTCCTCCTACGAGCAGTACTTC. This codes for CASSLGLLTSSYEQYF.

The V and J genes are TRBV9 and TRBJ2-2; perhaps TRBD2 as D (5 bases). Germline CDR1 reads SGDLS; CDR2 reads YYNGEE. The CDR3 has 14 residues. The ends were cut back, 0 bases at V and 6 bases at J, with 9 bases in the middle. CDR3 coding DNA: TGTGCCAGCAGCGTAGTGCTAGCTGCCGGGGAGCTGTTTTTT. It codes for CASSVVLAAGELFF.

Here the CDR3 reads CASSSGVVKNIQYF. The CDR3 region has the DNA TGCGCCAGCAGCTCCGGGGTTGTCAAAAACATTCAGTACTTC. The chain carries TRBV5-1 and TRBJ2-4; D possibly corresponds to TRBD2 (5 bases). V dropped 3 bases and J dropped 3 bases, with 10 bases sitting between them. CDR3 length: 14 residues. Germline V CDR1 and CDR2: SGHRS, YFSETQ.

The chain joins TRBV5-1 to TRBJ2-3; 7 positions agree with TRBD2. After removal of 6 bases from V and 2 bases from J, the junction contained 3 bases not matched to a gene. CDR3 length equals 13 residues. CDR1 is SGHRS, CDR2 YFSETQ, per germline. CDR3 DNA: TGCGCCAGCAACGGGAGGACCACAGATACGCAGTATTTT. Encoded protein: CASNGRTTDTQYF.